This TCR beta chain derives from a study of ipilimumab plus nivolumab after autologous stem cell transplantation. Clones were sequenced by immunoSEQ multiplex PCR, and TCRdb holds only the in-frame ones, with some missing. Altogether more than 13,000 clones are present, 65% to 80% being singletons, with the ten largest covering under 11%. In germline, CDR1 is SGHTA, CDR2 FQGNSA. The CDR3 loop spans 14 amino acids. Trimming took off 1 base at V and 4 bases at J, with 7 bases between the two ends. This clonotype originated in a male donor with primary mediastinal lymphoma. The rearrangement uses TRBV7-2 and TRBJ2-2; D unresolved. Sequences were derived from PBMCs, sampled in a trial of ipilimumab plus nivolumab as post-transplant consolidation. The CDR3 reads CASSLVLVTGELFF. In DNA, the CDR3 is TGTGCCAGCAGCTTAGTTTTGGTCACCGGGGAGCTGTTTTTT.